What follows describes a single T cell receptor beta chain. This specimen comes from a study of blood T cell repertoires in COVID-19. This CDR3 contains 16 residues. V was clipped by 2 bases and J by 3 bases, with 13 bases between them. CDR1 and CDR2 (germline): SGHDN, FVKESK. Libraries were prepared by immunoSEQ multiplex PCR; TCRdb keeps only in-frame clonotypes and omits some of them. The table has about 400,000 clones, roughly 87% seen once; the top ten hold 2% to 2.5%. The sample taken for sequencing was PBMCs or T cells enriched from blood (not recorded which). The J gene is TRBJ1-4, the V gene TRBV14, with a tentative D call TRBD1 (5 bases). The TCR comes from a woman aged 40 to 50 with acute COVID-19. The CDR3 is CASSQNPTTANEKLFF. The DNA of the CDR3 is TGTGCCAGCAGCCAAAATCCTACGACAGCTAATGAAAAACTGTTTTTT.